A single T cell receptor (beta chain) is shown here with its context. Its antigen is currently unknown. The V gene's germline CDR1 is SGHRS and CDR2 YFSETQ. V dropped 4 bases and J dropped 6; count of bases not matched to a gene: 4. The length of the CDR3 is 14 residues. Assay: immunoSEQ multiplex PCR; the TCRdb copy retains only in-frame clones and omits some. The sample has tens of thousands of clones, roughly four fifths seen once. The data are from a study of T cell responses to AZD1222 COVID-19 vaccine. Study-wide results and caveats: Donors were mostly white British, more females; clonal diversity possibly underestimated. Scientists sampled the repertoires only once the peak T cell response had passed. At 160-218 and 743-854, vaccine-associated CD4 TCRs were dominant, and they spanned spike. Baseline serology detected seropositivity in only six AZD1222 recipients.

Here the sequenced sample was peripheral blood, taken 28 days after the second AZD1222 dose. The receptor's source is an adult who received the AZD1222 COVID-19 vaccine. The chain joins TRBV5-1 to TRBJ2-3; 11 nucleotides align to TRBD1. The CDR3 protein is CASSPGTGGDTQYF. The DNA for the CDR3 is TGCGCCAGCAGCCCCGGGACAGGGGGTGATACGCAGTATTTT.